These T cell receptor beta chains were read from a single sample in a study of regulatory T cells in long-lasting Graves disease. TCRdb recomputed calls from the multiplex PCR reads with MiXCR, one row per CDR3 protein. The table shows roughly 380,000 distinct CDR3 sequences, with around 15% occurring only once. The same data also went into a second study, on T cells in Graves' hyperthyroidism and ophthalmopathy.

Here the sequenced sample was peripheral blood mononuclear cells (PBMCs), taken at new diagnosis, from a patient treated with antithyroid drugs. These receptors all come from a man aged 40-49 years with Graves disease. The CDR3 runs from the conserved cysteine through the conserved F or W. D genes are given only for firm matches. Clone size is given for some rows only: seen once, a few or many times, or a class if the clone is expanded.

V gene	J gene	clone size	D gene	CDR3 DNA	CDR3 protein
TRBV5-1	TRBJ2-1	many	TRBD1	TGCGCCAGCAGCTCTTTGACAGGGAATGAGCAGTTCTTC	CASSSLTGNEQFF
TRBV20-1	TRBJ1-5	-	-	TGCAGTGCTTCCCGGACAGTCAGCGAGCCCCAGCATTTT	CSASRTVSEPQHF
TRBV5-1	TRBJ2-3	-	-	TGCGCCAGCAGCTTGGATCCACCACCAGATACGCAGTATTTT	CASSLDPPPDTQYF
TRBV24-1	TRBJ2-1	many	TRBD1	TGTGCCACCAGTCCCTCGGGACAGGGGAAAAATGAGCAGTTCTTC	CATSPSGQGKNEQFF
TRBV6-2/TRBV6-3	TRBJ2-5	many	-	TGTGCCAGCAGTTCGGGCAGATGGGGGGAGACCCAGTACTTC	CASSSGRWGETQYF
TRBV19	TRBJ1-5	-	-	TGTGCCAGTAGTATCGGGGCCAGGCCCCAGCATTTT	CASSIGARPQHF
TRBV12-3/TRBV12-4	TRBJ1-1	many	-	TGTGCCACCCGACAGGTAAAGAACACTGAAGCTTTCTTT	CATRQVKNTEAFF
TRBV6-2/TRBV6-3	TRBJ2-5	many	TRBD1	TGTGCCAGCAGTTACGGACAGGGCGTGGCAGAGACCCAGTACTTC	CASSYGQGVAETQYF
TRBV6-2/TRBV6-3	TRBJ2-1	many	-	TGTGCCAGCAGTTACGCGGCAGGGTCCTACAATGAGCAGTTCTTC	CASSYAAGSYNEQFF
TRBV12-3/TRBV12-4	TRBJ1-6	many	-	TGTGCCAGCAGTTTTTTTCCGGGGTCCAATTCACCCCTCCACTTT	CASSFFPGSNSPLHF
TRBV27	TRBJ2-1	few	TRBD1	TGTGCCAGCAGTTTCCGGACAGGATACAATGAGCAGTTCTTC	CASSFRTGYNEQFF
TRBV27	TRBJ1-1	-	TRBD1	TGTGCCAGCAGTTGGGAAGGGGGCGCTGAAGCTTTCTTT	CASSWEGGAEAFF
TRBV4-2	TRBJ2-3	-	-	TGTGCCAGCAGCCAAGAAAGTCAGTTAGCAGATACGCAGTATTTT	CASSQESQLADTQYF
TRBV6-1	TRBJ2-7	many	-	TGTGCCGCACCCGGGGCAGGGCTCTACGAGCAGTACTTC	CAAPGAGLYEQYF
TRBV24-1	TRBJ2-1	-	TRBD1	TGTGCCACCGGGGACAGGGGGTCCTACAATGAGCAGTTCTTC	CATGDRGSYNEQFF
TRBV9	TRBJ2-3	few	-	TGTGCCAGCAGCGTAGGGGCCCACACAGATACGCAGTATTTT	CASSVGAHTDTQYF
TRBV7-9	TRBJ2-5	-	-	TGTGCCAGCACCCCAAGGGGTCGTGGTGCAGAGACCCAGTACTTC	CASTPRGRGAETQYF
TRBV2	TRBJ2-1	-	TRBD2	TGTGCCAGCAGTGTCCGGACTAGCGGCTACAATGAGCAGTTCTTC	CASSVRTSGYNEQFF
TRBV2	TRBJ1-2	many	-	TGTGCCAGCAGTGAAGGAGGAGGGTTCTATGGCTACACCTTC	CASSEGGGFYGYTF
TRBV7-3	TRBJ2-7	many	TRBD1	TGTGCCAGCAGCCCACAGGGGCGCAATGAGCAGTACTTC	CASSPQGRNEQYF
TRBV5-6	TRBJ1-2	few	TRBD1	TGTGCCAGCAGCGCACAGGGGAACTATGGCTACACCTTC	CASSAQGNYGYTF
TRBV11-3	TRBJ1-2	many	-	TGTGCCAGCAGTGGGGGGGGCATTGACTATGGCTACACCTTC	CASSGGGIDYGYTF
TRBV20-1	TRBJ1-5	many	-	TGCAGTGCTAAACCCCGGATCAGAAGCAATCAGCCCCAGCATTTT	CSAKPRIRSNQPQHF
TRBV6-2/TRBV6-3	TRBJ2-7	many	TRBD1	TGTGCCAGCAGTTACTCGGGCGGGACAGGGTCTTCCGAGCAGTACTTC	CASSYSGGTGSSEQYF
TRBV4-1	TRBJ2-5	-	TRBD2	TGTGCCAGCAGCCAGGGACCAGGGCTAGCGGGGGGCGATAAGACCCAGTACTTC	CASSQGPGLAGGDKTQYF
TRBV28	TRBJ2-7	-	-	TGTGCCAGCAGTTTAGCCGGCGCCCCTGACAGCTACGAGCAGTACTTC	CASSLAGAPDSYEQYF
TRBV18	TRBJ1-1	many	-	TGTGCCAGCTCACCCCAAGGGGCCCTCTCTGAAGCTTTCTTT	CASSPQGALSEAFF
TRBV24-1	TRBJ1-1	many	TRBD1	TGTGCCACCAGTGATTTCGGACAGGTTAGGAAGACTGAAGCTTTCTTT	CATSDFGQVRKTEAFF
TRBV10-3	TRBJ1-2	-	-	TGTGCCATCAGTGACCCCACACAGCGATTGAGCGGCGATGGCTACACCTTC	CAISDPTQRLSGDGYTF
TRBV2	TRBJ1-4	-	-	TGTGCCAGCAGTGGGTCTAGGTCGTTGTTTTTT	CASSGSRSLFF
TRBV2	TRBJ1-5	many	-	TGTGCCAGCAGTGAAACAGGCAAGAATCAGCCCCAGCATTTT	CASSETGKNQPQHF
TRBV10-2	TRBJ2-7	-	-	TGCGCCAGCACTAGGGGGGGGGGATCCTACGAGCAGTACTTC	CASTRGGGSYEQYF
TRBV19	TRBJ1-1	few	-	TGTGCCAGTAGTTCCTGGGATGTGACCACTGAAGCTTTCTTT	CASSSWDVTTEAFF
TRBV10-3	TRBJ2-5	many	-	TGTGCCATCAGTGCTGGGGAGCGTGGTGAGACCCAGTACTTC	CAISAGERGETQYF
TRBV6-5	TRBJ2-3	-	TRBD2	TGTGCCAGCAGTTACTCCGGCGGGAGTAGCACAGATACGCAGTATTTT	CASSYSGGSSTDTQYF
TRBV7-3	TRBJ2-1	few	-	TGTGCCAGCAGTCTAGACCTGGCCGAGCAGTTCTTC	CASSLDLAEQFF
TRBV2	TRBJ2-3	-	-	TGTGCCAGCAGTGGGGGCAGGGAAGCAGATACGCAGTATTTT	CASSGGREADTQYF
TRBV20-1	TRBJ2-3	many	-	TGCAGTGCAGCCTCGGGACTGCTCACAGATACGCAGTATTTT	CSAASGLLTDTQYF
TRBV24-1	TRBJ2-5	many	TRBD1	TGTGCCACCAGTGTAGGACAGGGGGCTGTGGAGACCCAGTACTTC	CATSVGQGAVETQYF
TRBV15	TRBJ2-2	few	-	TGTGCCACCTCGTCGCTGAACACCGGGGAGCTGTTTTTT	CATSSLNTGELFF
TRBV20-1	TRBJ1-6	few	-	TGCAGTGCCGCCGACGGCTCCTATAATTCACCCCTCCACTTT	CSAADGSYNSPLHF
TRBV7-2	TRBJ2-7	-	TRBD2	TGTGCCAGCAGCTCCCGGACTAGCGGGAGATACGAGCAGTACTTC	CASSSRTSGRYEQYF
TRBV7-2	TRBJ2-7	many	TRBD1	TGTGCCAGCAGTCGGACAGGGGTATCCTACGAGCAGTACTTC	CASSRTGVSYEQYF
TRBV20-1	TRBJ1-5	-	-	TGCAGTGCTAGGACAGTTTATAGCAATCAGCCCCAGCATTTT	CSARTVYSNQPQHF
TRBV7-2	TRBJ1-1	many	-	TGTGCCAGCAGCTCCTACCGGACTCCGAACACTGAAGCTTTCTTT	CASSSYRTPNTEAFF
TRBV4-1	TRBJ1-2	few	-	TGCGCCAGCAGTCGGAGGACATCTAACTATGGCTACACCTTC	CASSRRTSNYGYTF
TRBV5-1	TRBJ2-3	many	TRBD2	TGCGCCAGCAGCACGACTAGCAGATCCACAGATACGCAGTATTTT	CASSTTSRSTDTQYF
TRBV11-1	TRBJ2-5	many	-	TGTGCCAGCAGCTTAGGGGGGACCCTTTCCATCCAAGAGACCCAGTACTTC	CASSLGGTLSIQETQYF
TRBV9	TRBJ1-2	-	-	TGTGCCAGCAGCGTCGACGGCCTCGGGGCCTATGGCTACACCTTC	CASSVDGLGAYGYTF
TRBV7-9	TRBJ1-4	many	-	TGTGCCAGCAGCTTGAAGATTGAGTCCATAAGGGAAAAACTGTTTTTT	CASSLKIESIREKLFF
TRBV28	TRBJ2-5	many	TRBD2	TGTGCCAGCAGCCGGGGGGGGTCGGGAGAGACCCAGTACTTC	CASSRGGSGETQYF
TRBV6-2/TRBV6-3	TRBJ1-2	many	TRBD1	TGTGCCAGCAGTGAAACGGCAGGGGGCTCGGATGGCTACACCTTC	CASSETAGGSDGYTF
TRBV30	TRBJ2-3	few	-	TGTGCCTGGAGTTTAGGGCGGGCGGATACGCAGTATTTT	CAWSLGRADTQYF